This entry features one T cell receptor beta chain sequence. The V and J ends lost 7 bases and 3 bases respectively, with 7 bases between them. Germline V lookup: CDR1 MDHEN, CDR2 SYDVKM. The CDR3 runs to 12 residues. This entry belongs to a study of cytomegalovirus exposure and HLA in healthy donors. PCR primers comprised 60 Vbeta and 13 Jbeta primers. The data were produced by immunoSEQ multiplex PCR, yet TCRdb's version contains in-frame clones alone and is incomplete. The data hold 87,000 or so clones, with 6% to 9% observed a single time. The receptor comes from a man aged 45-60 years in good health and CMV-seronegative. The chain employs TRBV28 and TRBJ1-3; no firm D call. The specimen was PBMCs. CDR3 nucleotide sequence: TGTGCCAGCACCCGCGTTGGAAACACCATATATTTT. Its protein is CASTRVGNTIYF.